This TCR beta chain derives from a study of OX40 agonist ivuxolimab in advanced cancers. Study-level background: Cohort: 75% to 90% men, mean age about 60, aged roughly 23 to 90. One patient with hepatocellular carcinoma and two with cutaneous melanoma, three in all, had partial responses.

Study observations and caveats: Still undetermined is the antigen specificity of the expanded peripheral T cells.

On cycle 4 day 1 and cycle 7 day 1, as well as at baseline, blood was sampled. CDR1 and CDR2 from the germline V gene are MNHNY and SVGAGI (reference sequence). V was shortened by 7 bases and J by 7 bases, with 17 bases between the two germline ends. This CDR3 spans 15 amino acids. Sequencing used immunoSEQ multiplex PCR; TCRdb keeps in-frame clones, though not all of them. The repertoire has 70,000 to 75,000 clones, around 88% of them found once; the top ten carry 2.5% to 3.5%. With regard to this clone: Its antigen is not known.

Source: CD4+ or CD8+ T cells sorted from blood, taken in a trial of the OX40 agonist ivuxolimab. This chain links TRBV6-6 with TRBJ1-6, with D possibly TRBD1 on 5 matching bases. The sequence came from an adult with an advanced solid tumor such as melanoma, head and neck, liver or kidney cancer. The CDR3 sequence: CASTQPSGKNSPLHF. The CDR3 nucleotides read TGTGCCAGCACCCAGCCGTCAGGGAAAAATTCACCCCTCCACTTT.